These 16 T cell receptor beta chains came from one sample sequenced in a study of cytomegalovirus exposure and HLA in healthy donors. Profiled with immunoSEQ multiplex PCR; TCRdb holds only in-frame clones, not every one. The top ten hold about 1.4% of the sample, which has about 70,000 clones, approximately 95% seen once. Source material: PBMCs. These receptors all stem from a man between 18 and 35 years old in good health and CMV-seropositive.

This clone was observed once. The rearrangement links TRBV9 to TRBJ1-3, with a tentative D call TRBD1 (6 bases). The germline V gene has CDR1 SGDLS and CDR2 YYNGEE. This CDR3 contains 17 residues. V lost 3 bases and J 2 bases, leaving 18 bases between the germline ends. CDR3 in amino acids: CASSGDSGVDTGNTIYF. CDR3 DNA: TGTGCCAGCAGCGGCGATTCAGGGGTGGATACTGGAAACACCATATATTTT.

The chain links TRBV7-6 to TRBJ1-1; weak D call: TRBD1 (5 bases). V was cut by 1 base and J by 8 bases, with 11 bases left in between. In germline, CDR1 is SGHVS, CDR2 FNYEAQ. This CDR3 spans 13 amino acids. CDR3 nucleotides: TGTGCCAGCAGCTTAGGGACATCGAAGGAAGCTTTCTTT. As protein: CASSLGTSKEAFF. The full variable domain, with the rest looked up from reference TRBV7-6 and TRBJ1-1, is GAGVSQSPRYKVTKRGQDVALRCDPISGHVSLYWYRQALGQGPEFLTYFNYEAQQDKSGLPNDRFSAERPEGSISTLTIQRTEQRDSAMYRCASSLGTSKEAFFGQGTRLTVV.

The chain uses TRBV13 and TRBJ2-5; 8 bases are shared with TRBD2. This CDR3 contains 15 residues. CDR1 is PRHDT, CDR2 FYEKMQ, per germline (reference sequence). The V gene end was trimmed by 6 bases and the J gene end by 7 bases; junction bases not matched to a gene: 13. In nucleotides, the CDR3 is TGTGCCAGCAGGCCGAGACTAGCGCCTATGGGGACCCAGTACTTC. This codes for CASRPRLAPMGTQYF.

The CDR3 spells CASSTRGGLAGKSSYNEQFF. In nucleotides, the CDR3 is TGTGCCAGCAGTACGCGTGGGGGACTAGCGGGAAAAAGCTCCTACAATGAGCAGTTCTTC. The J gene is TRBJ2-1, the V gene TRBV27; 13 nucleotides agree with TRBD2. Looked up from germline, CDR1 is MNHEY and CDR2 is SMNVEV (reference sequence). The V segment lost 5 bases and the J segment 0 bases; nucleotides outside the gene matches: 13. The CDR3 is 20 amino acids.

This chain uses TRBV2 with TRBJ2-7; 9 nucleotides match TRBD2. The V and J ends lost 7 bases and 0 bases, in that order; junction bases with no gene match: 4. CDR3 length: 14 amino acids. The V gene's germline CDR1 is SNHLY and CDR2 FYNNEI. This CDR3 is CASKLAGASYEQYF. CDR3 in DNA: TGTGCCAGCAAACTAGCGGGCGCCTCCTACGAGCAGTACTTC.

This chain uses TRBV2 with TRBJ2-6; 8 positions match TRBD1. Losses at the gene ends were 4 bases for V and 0 bases for J; bases not matched to a gene: 2. Germline lookup yields CDR1 SNHLY and CDR2 FYNNEI. This CDR3 has 16 amino acids. CDR3 DNA sequence: TGTGCCAGCAGTGGGACAGGGACCTCTGGGGCCAACGTCCTGACTTTC. This codes for CASSGTGTSGANVLTF.

For the CDR3, the DNA is TGTGCCAGCAGTTACTCGTCGGGAGGCTCCTACAATGAGCAGTTCTTC. Protein product: CASSYSSGGSYNEQFF. The chain links TRBV6-5 to TRBJ2-1, with 7 bases that match TRBD2. V trimming: 0 bases; J trimming: 0 bases; junction bases outside the gene matches: 2. The CDR3 is 16 residues long. Germline values: CDR1 MNHEY, CDR2 SVGAGI.

The rearrangement joins TRBV28 to TRBJ2-1; TRBD1 might be the D (6 bases). V was pared by 6 bases and J by 7 bases, with 25 bases between. Germline V gene lookup returns CDR1 MDHEN and CDR2 SYDVKM. This CDR3 has 17 residues. The CDR3 region has the DNA TGTGCCAGCAGCAACCTCACTACAGGGAGCTTTGGGAATGAGCAGTTCTTC. Encoded protein: CASSNLTTGSFGNEQFF.

There are a few counts of this clone. The rearrangement links TRBV7-3 to TRBJ1-1; D uncertain. The CDR3 is 15 residues long. V lost 3 bases and J 1 base, leaving 12 bases between the germline ends. Per the germline V gene, CDR1 is SGHTA and CDR2 is FQGTGA. The CDR3 region is CASSFGPGGNTEAFF. CDR3 bases: TGTGCCAGCAGCTTTGGCCCGGGTGGGAACACTGAAGCTTTCTTT.

The genes are TRBV5-6 and TRBJ2-2; D is unresolved. CDR1 and CDR2 (germline): SGHDT, YYEEEE. This CDR3 has 15 amino acids. V lost 4 bases to trimming and J lost 0 bases, with 10 bases between them. The CDR3: CASSLVRANTGELFF. CDR3 nucleotide sequence: TGTGCCAGCAGCCTCGTTCGGGCGAACACCGGGGAGCTGTTTTTT.

The chain couples TRBV30 to TRBJ2-7; 15 bases match TRBD2. Germline assignment: CDR1 GTSNPN and CDR2 SVGIG (reference sequence). Trimming at V came to 2 bases and at J to 4 bases, leaving 3 bases not matched to a gene. This CDR3 contains 15 residues. The CDR3 region is CAWSPGLAGGYEQYF. In nucleotides, the CDR3 is TGTGCCTGGAGTCCAGGACTAGCGGGGGGGTACGAGCAGTACTTC. The variable domain in full, with the rest retrieved from reference TRBV30 and TRBJ2-7, is SQTIHQWPATLVQPVGSPLSLECTVEGTSNPNLYWYRQAAGRGLQLLFYSVGIGQISSEVPQNLSASRPQDRQFILSSKKLLLSDSGFYLCAWSPGLAGGYEQYFGPGTRLTVT.

The chain joins TRBV2 to TRBJ1-5; TRBD1 matches at 7 bases. Germline V gene lookup returns CDR1 SNHLY and CDR2 FYNNEI. The CDR3 has 15 amino acids. The trim removed 7 bases at V and 6 bases at J, leaving 12 bases unmatched. Here the CDR3 DNA reads TGTGCCAGCATTCGGGACAGTTTCGAGGGTCAGCCCCAGCATTTT. Translating gives CASIRDSFEGQPQHF.

The chain joins TRBV4-1 to TRBJ2-1; 10 bases match TRBD2. Trimming at V came to 4 bases and at J to 5 bases, leaving 11 bases not matched to a gene. Looked up from germline, CDR1 is MGHRA and CDR2 is YSYEKL. This CDR3 has 17 amino acids. For the CDR3, the DNA is TGCGCCAGCAGCCTACAACTAGCGGGAACCGTTAACAATGAGCAGTTCTTC. Translated, it gives CASSLQLAGTVNNEQFF.

V and J are TRBV23-1 and TRBJ2-3; D might be TRBD2 (6 bases). TRBV23-1 is given ORF status, its function remaining uncertain. CDR3 size: 15 residues. The V gene lost 2 bases and the J gene lost 2 bases, with 11 bases spanning the gap. The CDR3 here is CASSQTSRFTDTQYF. As DNA, the CDR3 is TGCGCCAGCAGTCAAACTAGCAGGTTCACAGATACGCAGTATTTT.

The rearrangement uses TRBV5-1 and TRBJ1-3; 9 bases are a match to TRBD1. The junction had 7 bases not matched to a gene; V was cut back by 4 bases and J by 2 bases. There are 16 residues in the CDR3. Germline V gives CDR1 SGHRS, CDR2 YFSETQ. The CDR3 region is CASSLGQGKAGNTIYF. CDR3 in DNA: TGCGCCAGCAGCCTTGGACAGGGGAAAGCTGGAAACACCATATATTTT.

The chain uses TRBV19 and TRBJ2-7; TRBD1 agrees at 8 bases. The germline V gene has CDR1 LNHDA and CDR2 SQIVND (reference sequence). The V gene end was trimmed by 3 bases and the J gene end by 7 bases; junction bases not matched to a gene: 5. The CDR3 has 13 amino acids. CDR3: CASSMDRAREQYF. The CDR3, as DNA: TGTGCCAGTAGTATGGACAGGGCCAGGGAGCAGTACTTC.